This TCR beta chain is drawn from a study of blood T cell repertoires in COVID-19. Individuals drawn from around 25 US areas were roughly 18 to 95 years old. Participant-given clinical history determined each cohort assignment. Original processing notes: Nucleated cell number was recorded as an estimate derived from reference gene primer amplification. Assay used: immunoSEQ multiplex PCR; TCRdb lists only in-frame clones, some missing. V, J and clone size derive from that table, while D and trimming were established from the DNA sequence. Here the sample spans about 140,000 clones, approximately 84% being singletons. The germline gives CDR1 LNHDA, CDR2 SQIVND (reference sequence). V gave up 4 bases and J gave up 6 bases; unmatched junction bases: 4. CDR3 length equals 14 residues.

This chain links TRBV19 with TRBJ1-5; 9 bases align to TRBD1. The TCR comes from a man between 40 and 49 years old with acute COVID-19. Sequencing was performed on PBMCs or T cells enriched from blood (not recorded which). For the CDR3, the DNA is TGTGCCAGTAGTAACTACAGGGGGCCTCAGCCCCAGCATTTT. Encoded protein: CASSNYRGPQPQHF. Full variable domain (remainder filled in from reference TRBV19 and TRBJ1-5): DGGITQSPKYLFRKEGQNVTLSCEQNLNHDAMYWYRQDPGQGLRLIYYSQIVNDFQKGDIAEGYSVSREKKESFPLTVTSAQKNPTAFYLCASSNYRGPQPQHFGDGTRLSIL.